The 16 T cell receptor beta chains below all came from one sample that was sequenced in a study of cytomegalovirus exposure and HLA in healthy donors. In the PCR, 60 Vbeta and 13 Jbeta primers were used. The protocol was immunoSEQ multiplex PCR, while the TCRdb copy is restricted to in-frame clones and leaves out a portion. The sample includes some 100,000 clones, around 74% seen only once; the top ten take under 2%. Specimen: PBMCs. All receptors come from a woman between 40 and 55 years old in good health and CMV-seronegative.

The gene calls are TRBV14 and TRBJ2-3; weak D call: TRBD2 (6 bases). The CDR3 extends over 12 amino acids. V lost 3 bases and J lost 9, with 10 bases in between. From germline, CDR1 is SGHDN and CDR2 FVKESK. As DNA, the CDR3 is TGTGCCAGCAGCCAGGATCGGGGGACGCAGTATTTT. It codes for CASSQDRGTQYF.

V usage is TRBV6-5 and J usage is TRBJ2-1; 8 bases are a match to TRBD1. The germline CDR1 and CDR2 sequences are MNHEY and SVGAGI. Losses at the gene ends were 6 bases for V and 12 bases for J; bases not matched to a gene: 4. The CDR3 contains 11 residues. DNA of the CDR3: TGTGCCAGCAGGACCGGGACAGGGCAGTTCTTC. Translation: CASRTGTGQFF.

The V and J genes are TRBV18 and TRBJ2-3; 8 bases agree with TRBD1. The germline CDR1 and CDR2 sequences are KGHSH and LQKENI. The CDR3 has 14 amino acids. The trim removed 3 bases at V and 4 bases at J, leaving 3 bases unmatched. The DNA of the CDR3 is TGTGCCAGCTCACCTCCGACAGGGGCAGATACGCAGTATTTT. Its translation is CASSPPTGADTQYF.

This chain uses TRBV2 with TRBJ1-5; 12 bases agree with TRBD1. Germline CDR1 is SNHLY and CDR2 is FYNNEI. The CDR3 covers 16 residues. With V trimmed by 6 bases and J by 7 bases, 10 bases remained unmatched. CDR3 sequence: CASRKGTGGLGQPQHF. The DNA of the CDR3 is TGTGCCAGCAGGAAGGGGACAGGGGGCTTAGGACAGCCCCAGCATTTT.

This clone has only a few counts. The gene calls are TRBV6-1 and TRBJ2-7; TRBD2 matches at 10 bases. The CDR3 is made up of 13 amino acids. Germline V gives CDR1 MNHNS, CDR2 SASEGT. V shed 5 bases, J shed 3 bases, and the junction held 1 base outside the gene matches. The CDR3 spells CASSPSGSYEQYF. Written as DNA, the CDR3 is TGTGCCAGCAGTCCTAGCGGGAGCTACGAGCAGTACTTC.

This clone has only one observation. The rearrangement joins TRBV29-1 to TRBJ2-1; D might be TRBD1 (5 bases). Per germline, CDR1 SQVTM and CDR2 ANQGSEA. The V and J ends lost 4 bases and 4 bases respectively, with 17 bases between them. The length of the CDR3 is 15 residues. The CDR3 DNA sequence: TGCAGCGTTGCGGTTCTGGACACTCGATACAATGAGCAGTTCTTC. Amino acid sequence: CSVAVLDTRYNEQFF.

The CDR3 spells CASSLGTGHAQHF. CDR3 bases: TGTGCCAGCAGCTTAGGTACGGGACATGCCCAGCATTTT. The chain carries TRBV7-9 and TRBJ1-5; tentative D call: TRBD1 (6 bases). Trimming stripped 1 base from V and 11 bases from J, with 12 bases between. Germline V gene lookup returns CDR1 SEHNR and CDR2 FQNEAQ (reference sequence). The CDR3 totals 13 residues.

The chain carries TRBV7-9 and TRBJ2-7; 9 nucleotides align to TRBD2. Germline assignment: CDR1 SEHNR and CDR2 FQNEAQ (reference sequence). V shed 6 bases, J shed 3 bases, and the junction held 6 bases outside the gene matches. This CDR3 region has 14 residues. CDR3 nucleotides: TGTGCCAGCAGTAGTGTAGCGGGAGTCTACGAGCAGTACTTC. It yields the protein CASSSVAGVYEQYF.

This clone was observed a handful of times. The J gene is TRBJ1-5, the V gene TRBV28, with 7 bases fitting TRBD1. Germline lookup yields CDR1 MDHEN and CDR2 SYDVKM. There are 13 residues in the CDR3. V was pared by 10 bases and J by 3 bases, with 6 bases of the junction left unmatched. CDR3 sequence: CATLGQYNQPQHF. For the CDR3, the DNA is TGTGCCACCCTGGGACAGTACAATCAGCCCCAGCATTTT.

The chain combines TRBV9 with TRBJ1-5; 8 bases line up with TRBD1. Germline CDR1 reads SGDLS; CDR2 reads YYNGEE. This CDR3 comprises 14 residues. After removal of 3 bases from V and 6 bases from J, the junction contained 5 bases not matched to a gene. The chain's CDR3 is CASSGGQGGQPQHF. CDR3 in DNA: TGTGCCAGCAGCGGCGGACAGGGAGGTCAGCCCCAGCATTTT.

This chain joins TRBV27 and TRBJ2-1, with 10 positions matching TRBD2. Trimming took 1 base from V and 6 from J; bases not matched to a gene: 6. Germline V lookup: CDR1 MNHEY, CDR2 SMNVEV (reference sequence). There are 16 residues in the CDR3. In DNA, the CDR3 is TGTGCCAGCAGTTTATTTTTCCTAGCGGGAGCCAATGAGCAGTTCTTC. Protein product: CASSLFFLAGANEQFF.

This chain connects TRBV7-2 to TRBJ2-7, with TRBD2 matching 7 bases. Losses at the gene ends were 2 bases for V and 4 bases for J; bases not matched to a gene: 2. The length of the CDR3 is 13 residues. CDR1 is SGHTA, CDR2 FQGNSA, per germline. CDR3: CASSLQRGYEQYF. The CDR3 DNA reads as TGTGCCAGCAGCTTACAGCGGGGATACGAGCAGTACTTC. Together with reference TRBV7-2 and TRBJ2-7, the CDR3 gives the full variable domain: GAGVSQSPSNKVTEKGKDVELRCDPISGHTALYWYRQSLGQGLEFLIYFQGNSAPDKSGLPSDRFSAERTGGSVSTLTIQRTQQEDSAVYLCASSLQRGYEQYFGPGTRLTVT.

In the case of this clone: A read error may account for a junction end that differs from germline. V is TRBV5-1 and J is TRBJ1-2; D remains unclear. This CDR3 is 15 amino acids long. Germline V lookup: CDR1 SGHRS, CDR2 YFSETQ. The CDR3 protein is CASSLAAGQDYDYTF. CDR3 in DNA: TGCGCCAGCAGCTTGGCCGCAGGCCAAGACTATGACTACACCTTC.

The gene calls are TRBV7-9 and TRBJ2-1; a weak D match, TRBD2 (5 bases). Germline CDR1 reads SEHNR; CDR2 reads FQNEAQ (reference sequence). Trimming took 1 base from V and 4 from J, leaving 11 bases between them. CDR3 length equals 15 residues. The CDR3: CASSLEGEGYNEQFF. The CDR3 DNA reads as TGTGCCAGCAGCTTAGAGGGAGAGGGATACAATGAGCAGTTCTTC.

This chain uses TRBV7-9 with TRBJ2-1; a possible D gene is TRBD1 (7 bases). The CDR3 totals 15 residues. V lost 3 bases and J lost 9, with 18 bases in between. Germline-derived CDR1 and CDR2 are SEHNR and FQNEAQ (reference sequence). CDR3 DNA sequence: TGTGCCAGCAGCTTCTCGTCAGGGGGGCATACTGAGCAGTTCTTC. It codes for CASSFSSGGHTEQFF.

V and J are TRBV28 and TRBJ2-1; the D is unclear. Trimming took 6 bases from V and 0 from J, leaving 12 bases between them. The CDR3 length is 15 residues. Germline V gene lookup returns CDR1 MDHEN and CDR2 SYDVKM. As DNA, the CDR3 is TGTGCCAGCAGACCCGACCCAGGCTCCTACAATGAGCAGTTCTTC. Translation: CASRPDPGSYNEQFF.